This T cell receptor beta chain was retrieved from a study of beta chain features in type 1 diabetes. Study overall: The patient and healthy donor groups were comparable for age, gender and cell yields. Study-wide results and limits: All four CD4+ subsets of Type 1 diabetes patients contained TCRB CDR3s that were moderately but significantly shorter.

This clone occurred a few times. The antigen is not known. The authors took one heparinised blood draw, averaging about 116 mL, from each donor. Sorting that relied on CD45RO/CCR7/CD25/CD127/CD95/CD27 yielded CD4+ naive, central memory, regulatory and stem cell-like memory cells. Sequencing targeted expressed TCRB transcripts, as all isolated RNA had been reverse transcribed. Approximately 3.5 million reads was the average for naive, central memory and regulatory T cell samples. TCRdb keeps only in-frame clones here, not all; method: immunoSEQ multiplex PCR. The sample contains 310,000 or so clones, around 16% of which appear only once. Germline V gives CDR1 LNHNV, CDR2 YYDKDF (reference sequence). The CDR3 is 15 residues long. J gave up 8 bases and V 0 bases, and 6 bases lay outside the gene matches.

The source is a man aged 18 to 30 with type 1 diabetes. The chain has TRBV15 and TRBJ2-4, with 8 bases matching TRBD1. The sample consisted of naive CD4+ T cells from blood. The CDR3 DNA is TGTGCCACCAGCAGAGATTTACCGGGACAGGACATTCAGTACTTC. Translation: CATSRDLPGQDIQYF.